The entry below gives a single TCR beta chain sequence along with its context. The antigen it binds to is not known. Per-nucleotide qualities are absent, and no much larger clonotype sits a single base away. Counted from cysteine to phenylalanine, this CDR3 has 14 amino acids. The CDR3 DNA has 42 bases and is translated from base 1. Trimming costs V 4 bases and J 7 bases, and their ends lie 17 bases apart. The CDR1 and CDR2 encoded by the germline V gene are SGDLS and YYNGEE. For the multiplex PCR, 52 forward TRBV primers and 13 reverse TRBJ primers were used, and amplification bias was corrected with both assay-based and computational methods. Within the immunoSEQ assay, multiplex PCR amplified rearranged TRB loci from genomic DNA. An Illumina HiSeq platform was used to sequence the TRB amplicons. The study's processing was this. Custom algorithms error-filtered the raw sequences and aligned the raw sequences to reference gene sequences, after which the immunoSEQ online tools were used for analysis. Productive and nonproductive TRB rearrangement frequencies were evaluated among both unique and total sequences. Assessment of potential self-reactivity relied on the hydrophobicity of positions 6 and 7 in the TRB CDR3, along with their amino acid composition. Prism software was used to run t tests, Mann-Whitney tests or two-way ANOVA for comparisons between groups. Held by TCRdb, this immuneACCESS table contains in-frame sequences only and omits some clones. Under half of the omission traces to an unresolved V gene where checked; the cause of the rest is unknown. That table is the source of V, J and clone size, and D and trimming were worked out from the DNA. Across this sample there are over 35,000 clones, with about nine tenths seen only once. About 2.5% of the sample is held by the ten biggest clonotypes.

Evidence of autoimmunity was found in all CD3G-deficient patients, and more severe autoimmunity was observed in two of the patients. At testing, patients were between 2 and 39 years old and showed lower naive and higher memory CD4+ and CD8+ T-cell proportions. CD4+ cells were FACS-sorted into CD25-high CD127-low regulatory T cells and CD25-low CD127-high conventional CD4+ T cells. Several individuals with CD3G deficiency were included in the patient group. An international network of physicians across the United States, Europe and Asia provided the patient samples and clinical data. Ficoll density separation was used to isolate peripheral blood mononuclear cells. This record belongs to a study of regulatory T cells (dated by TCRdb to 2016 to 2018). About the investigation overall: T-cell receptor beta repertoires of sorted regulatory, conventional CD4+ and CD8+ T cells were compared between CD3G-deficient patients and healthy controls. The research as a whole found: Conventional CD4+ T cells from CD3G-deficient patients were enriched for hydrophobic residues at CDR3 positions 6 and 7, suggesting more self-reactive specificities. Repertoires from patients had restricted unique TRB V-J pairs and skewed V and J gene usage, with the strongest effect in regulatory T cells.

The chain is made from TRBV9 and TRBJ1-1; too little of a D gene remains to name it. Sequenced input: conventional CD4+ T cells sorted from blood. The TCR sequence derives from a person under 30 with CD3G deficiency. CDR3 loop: CASSPRGAAGEAFF. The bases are TGTGCCAGCAGCCCCCGGGGTGCTGCCGGTGAAGCTTTCTTT.